Following are 19 T cell receptor beta chains from one sample sequenced in a study of T cell responses to AZD1222 COVID-19 vaccine. Measured with immunoSEQ multiplex PCR; TCRdb has only the in-frame clones, and not every one. The data contain 90,000 to 100,000 clones, around 88% of them singletons. The sample consisted of peripheral blood, taken on day 0 of AZD1222 vaccination. The receptors derive from an adult in good health.

The rearrangement uses TRBV7-3 and TRBJ1-2; D is unclear. V was clipped by 1 base and J by 7 bases, with 10 bases between them. Per germline, CDR1 SGHTA and CDR2 FQGTGA. CDR3 length: 13 amino acids. CDR3 amino acids: CASSLSSGFGYTF. The CDR3 nucleotides are TGTGCCAGCAGCTTAAGTTCCGGGTTTGGCTACACCTTC.

This clone has only a few counts. The chain combines TRBV6-5 with TRBJ2-1; 9 bases are shared with TRBD2. The V gene end was trimmed by 7 bases and the J gene end by 3 bases; junction bases not matched to a gene: 7. Germline CDR1 and CDR2: MNHEY and SVGAGI. The CDR3 is 15 amino acids. The chain's CDR3 is CASTLAGADYNEQFF. CDR3 DNA sequence: TGTGCCAGCACCTTAGCGGGGGCCGACTACAATGAGCAGTTCTTC.

The chain joins TRBV4-3 to TRBJ2-1; the match to TRBD2 covers 8 bases. CDR1 LGHNA and CDR2 YSLEER come from the germline V gene. The trim removed 0 bases at V and 6 bases at J, leaving 7 bases unmatched. The CDR3 length is 16 residues. The CDR3 spells CASSQEGLGRGNEQFF. The CDR3 DNA follows: TGCGCCAGCAGCCAAGAGGGACTAGGTCGGGGCAATGAGCAGTTCTTC.

This chain joins TRBV28 and TRBJ1-5, with D tentatively TRBD1 (5 bases). The germline gives CDR1 MDHEN, CDR2 SYDVKM. Trimming took off 6 bases at V and 4 bases at J, with 16 bases between the two ends. The CDR3 has 15 amino acids. In DNA, the CDR3 is TGTGCCAGCAGCCCCGTAGGGGCAGGTAATCAGCCCCAGCATTTT. Translated: CASSPVGAGNQPQHF.

The chain joins TRBV28 to TRBJ1-4; no reliable D call. Germline-derived CDR1 and CDR2 are MDHEN and SYDVKM. The CDR3 covers 13 residues. The V end was cut by 5 bases, the J end by 8 bases, with 12 bases between. CDR3 in amino acids: CASSLSDREKLFF. CDR3 nucleotides: TGTGCCAGCAGTCTCTCTGATCGGGAAAAACTGTTTTTT.

This chain joins TRBV2 and TRBJ2-7; 9 bases align to TRBD1. The V and J ends lost 10 bases and 5 bases, in that order; junction bases with no gene match: 9. The CDR3 sequence is 13 residues long. CDR1 and CDR2 (germline): SNHLY, FYNNEI. CDR3: CAISPQGANEQYF. DNA for the CDR3: TGTGCCATCTCCCCACAGGGGGCCAACGAGCAGTACTTC. Using reference TRBV2 and TRBJ2-7 for the parts outside the CDR3, the full variable domain is EPEVTQTPSHQVTQMGQEVILRCVPISNHLYFYWYRQILGQKVEFLVSFYNNEISEKSEIFDDQFSVERPDGSNFTLKIRSTKLEDSAMYFCAISPQGANEQYFGPGTRLTVT.

This clone was counted between two and nine times. J is TRBJ1-2 and V is TRBV15; D is unclear. This CDR3 has 12 residues. Trimming pared 0 bases from V and 4 bases from J, leaving 3 bases between. Germline CDR1 reads LNHNV; CDR2 reads YYDKDF (reference sequence). The CDR3 spells CATSRDLYGYTF. CDR3 DNA: TGTGCCACCAGCAGAGATCTCTATGGCTACACCTTC.

V is TRBV7-3 and J is TRBJ1-6; D is undetermined. Germline V gene data show CDR1 as SGHTA and CDR2 as FQGTGA. Between the trimmed V and J ends, which lost 0 bases and 5 bases, there was a span of 5 bases. CDR3 length equals 14 residues. CDR3 nucleotide sequence: TGTGCCAGCAGCTTAACATTGAATAATTCACCCCTCCACTTT. The encoded protein is CASSLTLNNSPLHF.

The J gene is TRBJ2-2, the V gene TRBV10-3, with unresolved D. From germline, CDR1 is ENHRY and CDR2 SYGVKD. This CDR3 is 15 amino acids long. With 5 bases removed from V and 3 bases from J, the gap between germline ends came to 13 bases. CDR3 bases: TGTGCCATCAGTAAGGGTTACGTGGACACCGGGGAGCTGTTTTTT. It is translated as CAISKGYVDTGELFF.

The gene calls are TRBV7-2 and TRBJ2-1; no clear D gene. The V and J ends lost 2 bases and 8 bases respectively, with 19 bases between them. Germline CDR1 SGHTA, CDR2 FQGNSA. This CDR3 comprises 16 residues. CDR3 in DNA: TGTGCCAGCAGCTTACAACACCGGTCCAGCGCCGATGAGCAGTTCTTC. As protein: CASSLQHRSSADEQFF.

This clone came up once. The chain combines TRBV6-2 or TRBV6-3 with TRBJ1-5, with 7 bases fitting TRBD1. Germline CDR1 is MNHEY and CDR2 is SVGEGT. This CDR3 contains 15 residues. The J segment lost 7 bases and the V segment lost 4 bases, leaving 10 bases of the junction unmatched. CDR3 amino acids: CASSLWTGEGQPQHF. CDR3 bases: TGTGCCAGCAGTTTATGGACAGGCGAGGGACAGCCCCAGCATTTT.

This clone came up once. The chain uses TRBV4-3 and TRBJ2-3; 10 bases agree with TRBD2. Trimming cost V 1 base and J 2 bases; bases outside gene matches: 3. CDR3 length equals 16 residues. Per the germline V gene, CDR1 is LGHNA and CDR2 is YSLEER. The CDR3 region is CASSQGSGRATDTQYF. The DNA for the CDR3 is TGCGCCAGCAGCCAAGGCAGCGGGAGGGCCACAGATACGCAGTATTTT.

The chain recombines TRBV5-1 with TRBJ1-6; a weak D match, TRBD1 (6 bases). The CDR3 is 14 amino acids. The ends were cut back, 7 bases at V and 8 bases at J, with 16 bases in the middle. Germline assignment: CDR1 SGHRS and CDR2 YFSETQ. The CDR3 DNA reads as TGCGCCAGCTCATTCACAGGGCCAGATTCACCCCTCCACTTT. Protein: CASSFTGPDSPLHF.

This clone is medium-sized within its sample. The chain combines TRBV7-8 with TRBJ2-1; 13 positions agree with TRBD2. The CDR3 has 15 amino acids. Looked up from germline, CDR1 is SGHVS and CDR2 is FQNEAQ. The V and J ends lost 0 bases and 11 bases, in that order; junction bases with no gene match: 4. CDR3: CASSLARTSGSQQFF. CDR3 coding DNA: TGTGCCAGCAGCTTAGCTAGGACTAGCGGGAGCCAGCAGTTCTTC.

The V gene is TRBV6-1, the J gene TRBJ1-6; TRBD1 is a possible D gene (6 bases). The CDR3 extends over 14 amino acids. Looked up from germline, CDR1 is MNHNS and CDR2 is SASEGT. The V gene lost 2 bases and the J gene lost 12 bases, with 14 bases spanning the gap. CDR3 sequence (DNA): TGTGCCAGCAGTGAATATGGGGGGCGTGGACCCCTCCACTTT. Protein sequence: CASSEYGGRGPLHF.

This clone was counted between two and nine times. The V gene is TRBV4-2, the J gene TRBJ2-1; no clear D. Germline CDR1 and CDR2: LGHNA and YNFKEQ. The CDR3 sequence is 16 residues long. Trimming took off 1 base at V and 4 bases at J, with 14 bases between the two ends. CDR3: CASSQAMSVVYNEQFF. The CDR3 bases are TGTGCCAGCAGCCAAGCGATGTCCGTTGTTTACAATGAGCAGTTCTTC.

This clone was seen a few times. The gene calls are TRBV19 and TRBJ1-2; 8 bases are shared with TRBD1. The V gene's germline CDR1 is LNHDA and CDR2 SQIVND (reference sequence). The V segment lost 4 bases and the J segment 4 bases; nucleotides outside the gene matches: 8. The CDR3 is 15 residues long. The CDR3 protein is CASSRIQGAGYGYTF. The CDR3 DNA is TGTGCCAGTAGTAGGATCCAGGGGGCTGGCTATGGCTACACCTTC.

The V and J genes are TRBV6-5 and TRBJ1-2; D not resolved. V was pared by 2 bases and J by 8 bases, with 18 bases between. Germline-derived CDR1 and CDR2 are MNHEY and SVGAGI. This CDR3 contains 15 residues. CDR3 in amino acids: CASSYLRSGRGGYTF. The DNA of the CDR3 is TGTGCCAGCAGTTACCTCAGGAGTGGGCGTGGGGGCTACACCTTC.

The V and J genes are TRBV5-4 and TRBJ2-3; 10 nucleotides align to TRBD2. Germline V gene data show CDR1 as SGHNT and CDR2 as YYREEE (reference sequence). The junction had 7 bases not matched to a gene; V was cut back by 1 base and J by 5 bases. The CDR3 spans 16 residues. Written as DNA, the CDR3 is TGTGCCAGCAGCTTGAGCGGGGGGGCCGGTGGAGATACGCAGTATTTT. It codes for CASSLSGGAGGDTQYF.